The 10 T cell receptor beta chains reported below all come from one sample, sequenced in a study of cytomegalovirus exposure and HLA in healthy donors. PCR amplification relied on 60 Vbeta primers (plus 13 Jbeta primers). The table came from immunoSEQ multiplex PCR; TCRdb's copy has only in-frame clones and leaves some out. The sample lists over 150,000 clones, around four fifths occurring once. Sequencing was performed on PBMCs. The receptors originated from a woman between 50 and 59 years old in good health and CMV-seronegative.

The V and J genes are TRBV27 and TRBJ1-5; a possible D gene is TRBD1 (5 bases). CDR1 and CDR2 (germline): MNHEY, SMNVEV (reference sequence). V was shortened by 2 bases and J by 3 bases, with 29 bases between the two germline ends. The length of the CDR3 is 21 residues. The CDR3 is CASSLRSLVQGGSGNNQPQHF. DNA for the CDR3: TGTGCCAGCAGTTTAAGGTCTTTAGTCCAGGGAGGGAGTGGAAACAATCAGCCCCAGCATTTT.

The chain couples TRBV7-8 to TRBJ1-6; D is possibly TRBD1 (6 bases). The CDR3 consists of 15 residues. In germline, CDR1 is SGHVS, CDR2 FQNEAQ. V lost 7 bases to trimming and J lost 7 bases, with 17 bases between them. DNA for the CDR3: TGTGCCAGCACCACCCGGGACAACTGGAATTCACCCCTCCACTTT. It codes for CASTTRDNWNSPLHF.

V gene TRBV11-2 combines with J gene TRBJ2-2, with TRBD2 matching 9 bases. The CDR3 sequence is 16 residues long. The junction had 5 bases not matched to a gene; V was cut back by 5 bases and J by 1 base. CDR1 SGHAT and CDR2 FQNNGV come from the germline V gene. The CDR3 nucleotides are TGTGCCAGCAGCCCAATAGCGGGGGTGAACACCGGGGAGCTGTTTTTT. Translation gives CASSPIAGVNTGELFF. Full variable domain (outside the CDR3, taken from reference TRBV11-2 and TRBJ2-2): EAGVAQSPRYKIIEKRQSVAFWCNPISGHATLYWYQQILGQGPKLLIQFQNNGVVDDSQLPKDRFSAERLKGVDSTLKIQPAKLEDSAVYLCASSPIAGVNTGELFFGEGSRLTVL.

The genes are TRBV4-1 and TRBJ2-1; TRBD2 might be the D (6 bases). Germline CDR1 reads MGHRA; CDR2 reads YSYEKL. Trimming removed 3 bases from V and 4 bases from J, with 16 bases in between. CDR3 length equals 16 residues. CDR3 protein: CASSHPREIVYNEQFF. For the CDR3, the DNA is TGCGCCAGCAGCCACCCCCGGGAGATTGTATACAATGAGCAGTTCTTC.

This rearrangement joins TRBV9 to TRBJ2-1, with a weak D call TRBD2 (5 bases). V gave up 0 bases and J gave up 10 bases, with 14 bases separating them. Germline V gives CDR1 SGDLS, CDR2 YYNGEE. The CDR3 covers 14 residues. DNA of the CDR3: TGTGCCAGCAGCGTAGCCATGAAGGACTCCGAGCAGTTCTTC. Protein: CASSVAMKDSEQFF.

This clone was seen only a few times. V usage is TRBV28 and J usage is TRBJ2-7, with D possibly TRBD2 on 6 matching bases. The length of the CDR3 is 18 residues. Germline V gene data show CDR1 as MDHEN and CDR2 as SYDVKM. V was pared by 3 bases and J by 0 bases, with 21 bases between. CDR3 residues: CASSFLGSWEVPSYEQYF. DNA of the CDR3: TGTGCCAGCAGTTTCCTAGGTAGTTGGGAGGTCCCCTCCTACGAGCAGTACTTC.

The chain couples TRBV19 to TRBJ2-3; TRBD1 aligns across 8 bases. CDR1 and CDR2 from the germline V gene are LNHDA and SQIVND (reference sequence). The CDR3 extends over 17 amino acids. Unmatched junction bases numbered 19, after V lost 10 bases and J lost 4 bases. DNA of the CDR3: TGTGCCACCGCCCTAGGACAGGGCCGTGGTTTCTCAGATACGCAGTATTTT. Translated, it gives CATALGQGRGFSDTQYF.

The chain joins TRBV2 to TRBJ1-4; 9 bases fit TRBD1. The CDR3 consists of 14 residues. Germline lookup yields CDR1 SNHLY and CDR2 FYNNEI. Trimming removed 4 bases from V and 6 bases from J; junction bases left unmatched: 3. The CDR3 here is CASSGRTGDEKLFF. Here the CDR3 DNA reads TGTGCCAGCAGTGGAAGGACAGGGGATGAAAAACTGTTTTTT.

The chain links TRBV29-1 to TRBJ2-5; 7 bases match TRBD1. Matching the DNA end better, TRBJ2-7 makes the J call doubtful. The germline gives CDR1 SQVTM, CDR2 ANQGSEA. The CDR3 extends over 14 amino acids. The CDR3 DNA follows: TGCAGCGTTGAAGGACGACAGGGTACCCACGAGCAGTACTTC. It encodes CSVEGRQGTHEQYF.

The V and J genes are TRBV18 and TRBJ2-7; no reliable D call. Trimming left V 3 bases short and J 0 bases short, with 15 bases between. The germline V gene encodes CDR1 KGHSH and CDR2 LQKENI. CDR3 length equals 16 residues. DNA for the CDR3: TGTGCCAGCTCACCGGCTAAGCGAGATTACTCCTACGAGCAGTACTTC. This sequence encodes CASSPAKRDYSYEQYF.